This TCR beta chain was profiled in a study of T cell repertoires in cytomegalovirus infection. For the study at large: In public TCR beta signatures, there were indications of both CMV infection and matching HLA type. Notes on the study in general: HLA-C-restricted CMV-specific TCR beta clonotypes were dominant in the ex vivo response. Identification of carriers of CMV plus the relevant HLA was performed using cumulative public TCR beta family frequency.

From the reads, TCRdb called clonotypes with MiXCR, one entry per CDR3 protein. Here the sample spans around 450,000 distinct CDR3 sequences, roughly 30% being singletons. Germline V gives CDR1 LGHDT, CDR2 YNNKEL (reference sequence). CDR3 size: 14 residues. In regard to this clonotype: Its matching antigen is unknown. The junction and the germline gene differ at one end; a read error may be behind it.

The receptor's source is a human donor in good health (CMV status not recorded). Some clones in this sample may be carry-over from other donors' samples. The specimen was PBMCs. The V and J genes are TRBV3-1 and TRBJ1-1; 9 nucleotides align to TRBD1. The CDR3 nucleotides read TGTGCCAGTAGCCAGTTGACAGGGGGTACTGAAGCTTTCTTT. The encoded protein is CASSQLTGGTEAFF. Drawing the rest from reference TRBV3-1 and TRBJ1-1, the complete variable domain is DTAVSQTPKYLVTQMGNDKSIKCEQNLGHDTMYWYKQDSKKFLKIMFSYNNKELIINETVPNRFSPKSPDKAHLNLHINSLELGDSAVYFCASSQLTGGTEAFFGQGTRLTVV.